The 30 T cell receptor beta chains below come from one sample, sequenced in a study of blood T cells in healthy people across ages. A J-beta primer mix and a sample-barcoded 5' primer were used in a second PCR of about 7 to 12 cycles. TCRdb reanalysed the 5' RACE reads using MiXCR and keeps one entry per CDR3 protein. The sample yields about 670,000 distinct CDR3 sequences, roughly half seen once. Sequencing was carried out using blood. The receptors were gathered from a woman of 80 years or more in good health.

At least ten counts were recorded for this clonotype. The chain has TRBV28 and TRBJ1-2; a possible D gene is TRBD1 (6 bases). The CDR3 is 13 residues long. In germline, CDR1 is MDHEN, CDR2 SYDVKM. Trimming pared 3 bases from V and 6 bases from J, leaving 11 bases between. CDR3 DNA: TGTGCCAGCAGTTTTAGGGCAGGGGATGGCTACACCTTC. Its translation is CASSFRAGDGYTF.

The CDR3: CASSSGSEQYF. The CDR3 nucleotides are TGTGCCAGCAGTTCAGGGAGTGAGCAGTACTTC. The V call is TRBV12-3 or TRBV12-4, the J call TRBJ2-7, with D perhaps matching TRBD1 or TRBD2 (5 bases each). The CDR3 has 11 amino acids. V was pared by 4 bases and J by 7 bases, with 8 bases between.

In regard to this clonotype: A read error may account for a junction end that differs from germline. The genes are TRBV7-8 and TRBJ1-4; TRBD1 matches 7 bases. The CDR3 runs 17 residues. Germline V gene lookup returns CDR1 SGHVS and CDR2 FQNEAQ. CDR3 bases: TGTGCCAGCAGCTTAGTAGGGGGGGGGACAGAAAATGAAGAACTGTTTTTT. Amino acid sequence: CASSLVGGGTENEELFF.

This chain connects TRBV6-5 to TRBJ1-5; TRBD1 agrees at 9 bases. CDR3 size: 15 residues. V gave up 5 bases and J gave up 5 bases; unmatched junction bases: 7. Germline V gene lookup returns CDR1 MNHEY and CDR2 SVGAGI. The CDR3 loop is CASSGTGLMDQPQHF. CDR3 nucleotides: TGTGCCAGCAGTGGGACAGGGTTAATGGATCAGCCCCAGCATTTT.

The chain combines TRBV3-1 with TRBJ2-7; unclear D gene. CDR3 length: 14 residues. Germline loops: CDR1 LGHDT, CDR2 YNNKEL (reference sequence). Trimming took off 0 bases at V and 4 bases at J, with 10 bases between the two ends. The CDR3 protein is CASSQDFGDYEQYF. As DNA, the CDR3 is TGTGCCAGCAGCCAAGATTTTGGCGATTACGAGCAGTACTTC.

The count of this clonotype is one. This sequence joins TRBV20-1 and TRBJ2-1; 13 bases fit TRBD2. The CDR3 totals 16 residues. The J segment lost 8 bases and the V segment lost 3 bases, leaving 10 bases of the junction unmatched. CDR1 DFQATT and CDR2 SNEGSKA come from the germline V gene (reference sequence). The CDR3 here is CSASDPGLAGWDEQFF. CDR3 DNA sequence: TGCAGTGCTAGTGACCCGGGACTAGCGGGGTGGGATGAGCAGTTCTTC.

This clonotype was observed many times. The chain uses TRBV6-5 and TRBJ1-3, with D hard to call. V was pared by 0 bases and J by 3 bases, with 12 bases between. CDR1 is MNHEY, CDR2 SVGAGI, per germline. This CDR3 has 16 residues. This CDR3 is CASSYSSWGFGNTIYF. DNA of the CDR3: TGTGCCAGCAGTTACTCAAGTTGGGGATTTGGAAACACCATATATTTT.

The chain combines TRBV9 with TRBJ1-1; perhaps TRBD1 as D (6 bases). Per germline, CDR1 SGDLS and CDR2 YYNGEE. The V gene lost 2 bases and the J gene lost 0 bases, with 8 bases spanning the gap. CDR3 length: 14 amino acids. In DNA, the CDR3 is TGTGCCAGCAGCGTTGGGACATTGAACACTGAAGCTTTCTTT. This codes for CASSVGTLNTEAFF.

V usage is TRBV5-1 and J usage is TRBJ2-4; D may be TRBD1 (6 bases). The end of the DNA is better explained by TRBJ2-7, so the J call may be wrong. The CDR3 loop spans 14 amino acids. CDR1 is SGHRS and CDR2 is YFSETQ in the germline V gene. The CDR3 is CASSLKTGIDEQYF. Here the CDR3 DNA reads TGCGCCAGCAGCTTGAAGACAGGCATCGACGAGCAGTACTTC.

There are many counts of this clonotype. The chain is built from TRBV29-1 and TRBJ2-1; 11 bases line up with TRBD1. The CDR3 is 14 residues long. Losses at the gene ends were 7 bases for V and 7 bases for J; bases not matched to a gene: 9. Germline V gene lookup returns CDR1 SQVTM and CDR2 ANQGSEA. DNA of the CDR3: TGCAGCGCGTCCCGGGACAGGGGGTTGAATGAGCAGTTCTTC. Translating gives CSASRDRGLNEQFF.

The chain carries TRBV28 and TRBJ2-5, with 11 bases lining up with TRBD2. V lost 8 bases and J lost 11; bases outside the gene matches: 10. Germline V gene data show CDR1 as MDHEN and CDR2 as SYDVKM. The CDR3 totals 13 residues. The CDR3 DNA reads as TGTGCCAGCCGAACTAGCGGGAGCCGTGAGCAGTACTTC. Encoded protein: CASRTSGSREQYF.

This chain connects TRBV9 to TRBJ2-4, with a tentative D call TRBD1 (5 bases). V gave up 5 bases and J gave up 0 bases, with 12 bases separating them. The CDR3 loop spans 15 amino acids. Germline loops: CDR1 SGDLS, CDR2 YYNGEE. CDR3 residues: CASRAADIAKNIQYF. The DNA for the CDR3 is TGTGCCAGCAGGGCGGCGGACATAGCCAAAAACATTCAGTACTTC.

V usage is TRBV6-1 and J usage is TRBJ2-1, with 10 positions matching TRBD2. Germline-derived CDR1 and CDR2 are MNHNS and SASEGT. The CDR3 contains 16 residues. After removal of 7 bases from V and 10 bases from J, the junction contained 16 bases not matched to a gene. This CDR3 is CASILNPAGGPQEQFF. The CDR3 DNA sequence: TGTGCCAGCATCCTAAACCCAGCGGGAGGGCCGCAGGAGCAGTTCTTC.

CDR3 in amino acids: CASSLNPVSAKNIQYF. CDR3 sequence (DNA): TGTGCCAGCAGCTTAAACCCAGTTTCCGCCAAAAACATTCAGTACTTC. This sequence joins TRBV7-2 and TRBJ2-4; D is uncertain. Germline CDR1 reads SGHTA; CDR2 reads FQGNSA. Trimming took 2 bases from V and 1 from J, leaving 12 bases between them. The CDR3 has 16 amino acids.

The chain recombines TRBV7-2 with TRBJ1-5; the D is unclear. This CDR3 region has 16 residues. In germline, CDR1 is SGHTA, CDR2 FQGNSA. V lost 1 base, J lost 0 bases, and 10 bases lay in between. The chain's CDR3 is CASSLVAALSNQPQHF. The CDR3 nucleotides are TGTGCCAGCAGCTTAGTGGCAGCTCTTAGCAATCAGCCCCAGCATTTT.

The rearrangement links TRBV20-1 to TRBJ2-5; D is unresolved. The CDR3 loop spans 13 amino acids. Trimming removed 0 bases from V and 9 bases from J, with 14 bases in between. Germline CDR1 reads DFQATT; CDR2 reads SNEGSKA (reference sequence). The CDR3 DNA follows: TGCAGTGCTAGAGATCTCGCGAAGCTGGCCCAGTACTTC. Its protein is CSARDLAKLAQYF.

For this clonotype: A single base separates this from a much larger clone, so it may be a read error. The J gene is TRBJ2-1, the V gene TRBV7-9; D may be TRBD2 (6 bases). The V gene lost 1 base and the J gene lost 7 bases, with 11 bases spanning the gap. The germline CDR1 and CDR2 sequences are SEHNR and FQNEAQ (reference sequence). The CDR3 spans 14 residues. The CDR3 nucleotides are TGTGCCAGCAGCTTAGGGCGGGGATGGAATGAGCAGTTCTTC. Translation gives CASSLGRGWNEQFF.

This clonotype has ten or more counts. The CDR3 loop reads CASSLPHQETQYF. In DNA, the CDR3 is TGTGCCAGCAGCTTACCACACCAAGAGACCCAGTACTTC. V usage is TRBV7-6 and J usage is TRBJ2-5; D gene ambiguous. CDR3 length equals 13 residues. CDR1 SGHVS and CDR2 FNYEAQ come from the germline V gene. Trimming cost V 2 bases and J 0 bases, with 4 bases left between them.

The CDR3 sequence is CASSESGRENNQPQHF. The CDR3 DNA follows: TGTGCCAGCAGTGAATCGGGCAGAGAGAACAATCAGCCCCAGCATTTT. This rearrangement joins TRBV25-1 to TRBJ1-5; D unresolved. V lost 1 base to trimming and J lost 3 bases, with 13 bases between them. This CDR3 spans 16 amino acids. Germline values: CDR1 MGHDK, CDR2 SYGVNS.

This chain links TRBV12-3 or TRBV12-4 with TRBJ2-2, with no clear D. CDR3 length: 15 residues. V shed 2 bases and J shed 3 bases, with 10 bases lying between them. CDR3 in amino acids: CASSLYSGDTGELFF. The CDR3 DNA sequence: TGTGCCAGCAGTTTATACTCTGGCGACACCGGGGAGCTGTTTTTT.

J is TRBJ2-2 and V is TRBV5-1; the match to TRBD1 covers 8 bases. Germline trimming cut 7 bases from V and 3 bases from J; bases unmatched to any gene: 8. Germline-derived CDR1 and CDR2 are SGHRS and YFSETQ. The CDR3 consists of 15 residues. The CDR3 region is CASGPGGDYTGELFF. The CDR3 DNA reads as TGCGCCAGCGGACCAGGGGGCGACTACACCGGGGAGCTGTTTTTT. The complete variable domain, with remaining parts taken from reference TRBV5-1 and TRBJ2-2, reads KAGVTQTPRYLIKTRGQQVTLSCSPISGHRSVSWYQQTPGQGLQFLFEYFSETQRNKGNFPGRFSGRQFSNSRSEMNVSTLELGDSALYLCASGPGGDYTGELFFGEGSRLTVL.

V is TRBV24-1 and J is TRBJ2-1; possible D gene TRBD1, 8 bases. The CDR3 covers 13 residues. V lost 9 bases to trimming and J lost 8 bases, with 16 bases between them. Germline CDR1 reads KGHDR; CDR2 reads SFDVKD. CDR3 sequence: CATREDRAHEQFF. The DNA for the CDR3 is TGTGCCACCCGGGAGGACAGGGCCCATGAGCAGTTCTTC.

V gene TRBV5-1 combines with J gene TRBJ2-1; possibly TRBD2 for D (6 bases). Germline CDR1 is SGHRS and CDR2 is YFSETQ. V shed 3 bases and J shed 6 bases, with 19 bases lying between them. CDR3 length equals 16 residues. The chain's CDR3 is CASSWPAAGRPNEQFF. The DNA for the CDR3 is TGCGCCAGCAGCTGGCCGGCGGCGGGGCGGCCCAATGAGCAGTTCTTC.

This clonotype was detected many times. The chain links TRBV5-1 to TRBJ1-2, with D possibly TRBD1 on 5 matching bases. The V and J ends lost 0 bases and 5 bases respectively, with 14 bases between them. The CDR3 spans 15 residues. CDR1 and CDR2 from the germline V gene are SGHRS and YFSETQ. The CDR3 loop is CASSLGGSTQYGYTF. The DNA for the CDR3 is TGCGCCAGCAGCTTGGGGGGCTCAACCCAATATGGCTACACCTTC.

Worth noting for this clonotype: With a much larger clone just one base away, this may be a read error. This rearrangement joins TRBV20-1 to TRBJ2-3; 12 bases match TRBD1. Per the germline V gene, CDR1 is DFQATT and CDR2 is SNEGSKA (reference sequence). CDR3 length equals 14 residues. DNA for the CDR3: TGCAGTGCATCCGGGACAGGGGGCACAGATACGCAGAATTTT. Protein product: CSASGTGGTDTQNF.

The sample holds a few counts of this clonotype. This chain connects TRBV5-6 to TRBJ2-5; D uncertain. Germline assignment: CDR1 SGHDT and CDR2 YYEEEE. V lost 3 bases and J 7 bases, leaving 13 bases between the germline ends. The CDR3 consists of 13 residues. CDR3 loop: CASSWFFGGTQYF. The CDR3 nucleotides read TGTGCCAGCAGCTGGTTCTTCGGCGGGACCCAGTACTTC.

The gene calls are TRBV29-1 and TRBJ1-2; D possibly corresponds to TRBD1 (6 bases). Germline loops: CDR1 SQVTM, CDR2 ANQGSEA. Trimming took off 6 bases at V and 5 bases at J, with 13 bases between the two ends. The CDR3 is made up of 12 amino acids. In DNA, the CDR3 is TGCAGCGTGGCGACAGGAGGGTATGGCTACACCTTC. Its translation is CSVATGGYGYTF. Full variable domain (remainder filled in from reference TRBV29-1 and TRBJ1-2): SAVISQKPSRDICQRGTSLTIQCQVDSQVTMMFWYRQQPGQSLTLIATANQGSEATYESGFVIDKFPISRPNLTFSTLTVSNMSPEDSSIYLCSVATGGYGYTFGSGTRLTVV.

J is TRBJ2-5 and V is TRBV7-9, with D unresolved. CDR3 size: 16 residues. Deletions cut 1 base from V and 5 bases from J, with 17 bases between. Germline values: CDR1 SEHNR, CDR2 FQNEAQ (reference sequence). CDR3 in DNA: TGTGCCAGCAGCTTAGAGGTCGGTCCCTGGCAGGAGACCCAGTACTTC. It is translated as CASSLEVGPWQETQYF.

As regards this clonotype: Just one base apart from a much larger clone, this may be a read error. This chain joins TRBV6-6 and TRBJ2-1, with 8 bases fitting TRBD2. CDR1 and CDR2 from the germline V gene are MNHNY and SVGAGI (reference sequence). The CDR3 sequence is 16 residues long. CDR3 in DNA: TGTGCCAGCAGTCACTCGGGAGGGGGAATCTTCAATGAGCAGTTCTTC. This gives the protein CASSHSGGGIFNEQFF.

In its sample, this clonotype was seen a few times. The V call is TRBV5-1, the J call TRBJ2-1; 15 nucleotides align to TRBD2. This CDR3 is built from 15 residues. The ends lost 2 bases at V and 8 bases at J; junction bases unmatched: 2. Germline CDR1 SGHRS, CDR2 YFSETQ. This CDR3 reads CASSFRTSGRDEQFF. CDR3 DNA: TGCGCCAGCAGCTTCCGGACTAGCGGGAGGGATGAGCAGTTCTTC.